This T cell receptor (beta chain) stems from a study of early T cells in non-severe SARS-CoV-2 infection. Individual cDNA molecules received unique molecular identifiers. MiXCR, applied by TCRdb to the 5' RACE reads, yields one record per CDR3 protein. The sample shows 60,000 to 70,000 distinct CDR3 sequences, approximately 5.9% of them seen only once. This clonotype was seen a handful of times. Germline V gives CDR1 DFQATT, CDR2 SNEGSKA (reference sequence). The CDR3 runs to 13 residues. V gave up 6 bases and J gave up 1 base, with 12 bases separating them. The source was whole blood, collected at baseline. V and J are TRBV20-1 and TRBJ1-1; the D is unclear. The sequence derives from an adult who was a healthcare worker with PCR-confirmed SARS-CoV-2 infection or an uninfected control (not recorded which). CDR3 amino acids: CSASLVGNTEAFF. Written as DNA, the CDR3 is TGCAGTGCGAGTCTCGTCGGGAACACTGAAGCTTTCTTT.